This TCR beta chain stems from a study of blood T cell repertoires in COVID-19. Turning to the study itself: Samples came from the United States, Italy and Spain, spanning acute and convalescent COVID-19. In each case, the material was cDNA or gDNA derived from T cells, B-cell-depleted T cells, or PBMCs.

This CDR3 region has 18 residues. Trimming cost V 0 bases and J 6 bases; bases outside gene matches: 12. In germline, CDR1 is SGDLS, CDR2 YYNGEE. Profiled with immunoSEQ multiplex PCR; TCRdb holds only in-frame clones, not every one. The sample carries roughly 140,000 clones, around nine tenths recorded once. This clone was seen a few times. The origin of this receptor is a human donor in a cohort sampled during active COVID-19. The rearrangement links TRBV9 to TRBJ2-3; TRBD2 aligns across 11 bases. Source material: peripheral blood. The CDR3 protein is CASSVGSASGGPGDTQYF. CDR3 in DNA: TGTGCCAGCAGCGTAGGCTCGGCTAGCGGGGGGCCAGGGGATACGCAGTATTTT.